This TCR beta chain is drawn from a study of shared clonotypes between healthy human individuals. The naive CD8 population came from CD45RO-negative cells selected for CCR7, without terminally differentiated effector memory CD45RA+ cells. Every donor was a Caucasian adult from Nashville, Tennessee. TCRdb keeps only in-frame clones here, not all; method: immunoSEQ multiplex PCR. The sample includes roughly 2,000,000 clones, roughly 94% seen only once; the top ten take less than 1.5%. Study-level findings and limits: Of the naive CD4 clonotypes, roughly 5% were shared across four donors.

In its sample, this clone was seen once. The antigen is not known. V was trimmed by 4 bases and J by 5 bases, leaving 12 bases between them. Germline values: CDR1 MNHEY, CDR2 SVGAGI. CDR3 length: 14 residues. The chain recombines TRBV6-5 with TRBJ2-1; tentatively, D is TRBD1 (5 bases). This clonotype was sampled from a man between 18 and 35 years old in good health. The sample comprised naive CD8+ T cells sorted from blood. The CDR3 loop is CASSSGPVHNEQFF. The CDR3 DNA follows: TGTGCCAGCAGTTCAGGGCCAGTTCACAATGAGCAGTTCTTC.